This T cell receptor beta chain appears in the sequencing data of a study of blood T cell repertoires in COVID-19. Turning to the study itself: Spain, Italy and the United States supplied samples that represented acute and convalescent COVID-19. T cells, B-cell-depleted T cells, or PBMCs provided the cDNA or gDNA that served as material.

Profiled with immunoSEQ multiplex PCR; TCRdb holds only in-frame clones, not every one. Of 95,000 to 150,000 clones in the sample, around four fifths were seen once. The trim removed 3 bases at V and 6 bases at J, leaving 5 bases unmatched. CDR3 length: 14 amino acids. The germline V gene encodes CDR1 MNHNS and CDR2 SASEGT. The sample was peripheral blood. The chain carries TRBV6-1 and TRBJ2-3; TRBD2 matches at 8 bases. This TCR came from a man older than 75 with active or convalescent COVID-19. The CDR3 nucleotides are TGTGCCAGCAGTGAGTCGGGGGGGCTGGATACGCAGTATTTT. This gives the protein CASSESGGLDTQYF.